Below are 27 T cell receptor beta chains sequenced from a single sample in a study of spatial heterogeneity in lung cancer. General study findings and limits: Counts of expanded intratumoral alpha and beta TCRs tracked tumor mutation counts.

The antigens for these receptors are not known. In TCRdb, the 5' RACE reads were re-called with MiXCR into one record per CDR3 protein. This sample carries about 18,000 distinct CDR3 sequences, approximately 8.3% of them seen once, and the ten largest clones take 20% to 25%. Time point: sample taken at primary tumor resection. The material sequenced was lung tumor tissue, taken at surgery. The receptors come from a male donor with early-stage non-small cell lung cancer.

This clonotype was detected only a few times. The V and J genes are TRBV29-1 and TRBJ2-7, with 14 bases that match TRBD2. Germline CDR1 reads SQVTM; CDR2 reads ANQGSEA. The V segment lost 6 bases and the J segment 4 bases; nucleotides outside the gene matches: 5. CDR3 size: 14 residues. CDR3 sequence (DNA): TGCAGCGTCGCCGGACTAGCGGGGGGATACGAGCAGTACTTC. This codes for CSVAGLAGGYEQYF.

This clonotype was observed at least ten times. J is TRBJ1-5 and V is TRBV28, with 9 nucleotides matching TRBD1. The CDR3 totals 15 residues. Per germline, CDR1 MDHEN and CDR2 SYDVKM. V lost 6 bases, J lost 5 bases, and 8 bases stayed unmatched. The CDR3: CASRNDRGRYQPQHF. CDR3 sequence (DNA): TGTGCCAGCAGGAACGACAGGGGGAGGTATCAGCCCCAGCATTTT.

Turning to this clonotype: A much larger clone lies a single base off, so this may be a read error. V is TRBV11-2 and J is TRBJ2-7; 7 bases match TRBD1. The CDR3 has 12 amino acids. The V and J ends lost 1 base and 7 bases, in that order; junction bases with no gene match: 1. Germline values: CDR1 SGHAT, CDR2 FQNNGV. CDR3 coding DNA: TGTGCCAGCAGCTTAGTCAGGGGGGAGCAGTACTTC. This encodes CASSLVRGEQYF. Using reference TRBV11-2 and TRBJ2-7 for the parts outside the CDR3, the full variable domain is EAGVAQSPRYKIIEKRQSVAFWCNPISGHATLYWYQQILGQGPKLLIQFQNNGVVDDSQLPKDRFSAERLKGVDSTLKIQPAKLEDSAVYLCASSLVRGEQYFGPGTRLTVT.

At least ten counts were recorded for this clonotype. The CDR3 bases are TGTGCCAGCAGCGGAGGTCAGGGGTTCCAGCCCCAGCATTTT. It specifies CASSGGQGFQPQHF. The V call is TRBV12-3 or TRBV12-4, the J call TRBJ1-5; a weak D match, TRBD1 (6 bases). V lost 6 bases to trimming and J lost 7 bases, with 16 bases between them. The CDR3 runs to 14 residues.

This clonotype was recorded many times. V gene TRBV20-1 combines with J gene TRBJ1-2; 7 positions agree with TRBD1. The CDR3 runs to 15 residues. Germline CDR1 and CDR2: DFQATT and SNEGSKA (reference sequence). J was trimmed by 4 bases and V by 2 bases; bases with no gene match: 10. The CDR3 loop is CSARKPEGAGYGYTF. The CDR3 bases are TGCAGTGCTAGAAAACCCGAGGGGGCGGGCTATGGCTACACCTTC.

The table lists this clonotype with a few counts. The chain couples TRBV15 to TRBJ2-7; no reliable D call. Trimming removed 0 bases at V and 2 bases at J, with 8 bases between. The germline V gene encodes CDR1 LNHNV and CDR2 YYDKDF (reference sequence). CDR3 length equals 14 residues. The CDR3 protein is CATSRDPNTYEQYF. As DNA, the CDR3 is TGTGCCACCAGCAGAGACCCCAATACCTACGAGCAGTACTTC.

This clonotype was counted many times. This rearrangement joins TRBV20-1 to TRBJ1-2; 8 bases agree with TRBD1. CDR1 is DFQATT, CDR2 SNEGSKA, per germline (reference sequence). The CDR3 runs 14 residues. With 6 bases clipped from V and 1 base from J, the junction kept 7 bases outside the gene matches. The CDR3 loop is CSARRDRLNYGYTF. CDR3 DNA: TGCAGTGCGCGCCGGGACAGGCTTAACTATGGCTACACCTTC.

This clonotype is medium-sized within its sample. As DNA, the CDR3 is TGTGCCACCAGCAGAGATACTCGGGGGCCCCTCGGGGAGCTGTTTTTT. As protein: CATSRDTRGPLGELFF. The chain carries TRBV15 and TRBJ2-2, with D perhaps TRBD1 or TRBD2 (6 bases each). CDR1 is LNHNV, CDR2 YYDKDF, per germline (reference sequence). V lost 0 bases to trimming and J lost 7 bases, with 15 bases between them. The CDR3 loop spans 16 amino acids. The whole variable domain, filled in from reference TRBV15 and TRBJ2-2, reads DAMVIQNPRYQVTQFGKPVTLSCSQTLNHNVMYWYQQKSSQAPKLLFHYYDKDFNNEADTPDNFQSRRPNTSFCFLDIRSPGLGDTAMYLCATSRDTRGPLGELFFGEGSRLTVL.

This clonotype has only a few counts. The J gene is TRBJ2-2, the V gene TRBV6-1, with 14 bases fitting TRBD2. CDR3 length: 15 amino acids. CDR1 is MNHNS, CDR2 SASEGT, per germline. V trimming: 4 bases; J trimming: 6 bases; junction bases outside the gene matches: 1. The CDR3 nucleotides read TGTGCCAGCAGTGTGGGACTAGCGGGGGCCGGGGAGCTGTTTTTT. This encodes CASSVGLAGAGELFF.

This clonotype has only a few counts. This chain connects TRBV10-3 to TRBJ1-2; 7 nucleotides match TRBD1. Germline assignment: CDR1 ENHRY and CDR2 SYGVKD. The V segment lost 2 bases and the J segment 8 bases; nucleotides outside the gene matches: 11. The CDR3 consists of 15 residues. The CDR3 loop reads CAISEKAKGAQGYTF. The CDR3 nucleotides are TGTGCCATCAGTGAGAAGGCGAAGGGGGCTCAGGGCTACACCTTC.

Many counts were recorded for this clonotype. The J gene is TRBJ2-5, the V gene TRBV12-3 or TRBV12-4; D possibly uses TRBD1 or TRBD2 (6 bases each). CDR3 length: 15 residues. The V gene lost 3 bases and the J gene lost 2 bases, with 13 bases spanning the gap. CDR3 sequence reads: CASSFGGPSQETQYF. In DNA form, the CDR3 reads TGTGCCAGCAGTTTTGGGGGGCCGTCTCAAGAGACCCAGTACTTC.

V usage is TRBV29-1 and J usage is TRBJ2-1; maybe TRBD1 (6 bases). The ends were cut back, 3 bases at V and 3 bases at J, with 15 bases in the middle. Germline CDR1 is SQVTM and CDR2 is ANQGSEA. This CDR3 is 15 amino acids long. The CDR3 bases are TGCAGCGTTGAGGGCTTCGACAGGAACTACAATGAGCAGTTCTTC. Translation gives CSVEGFDRNYNEQFF.

By share, this clonotype ranks as medium-sized. The chain employs TRBV7-3 and TRBJ2-2; D uncertain. The germline gives CDR1 SGHTA, CDR2 FQGTGA. The CDR3 is 12 amino acids. V was shortened by 5 bases and J by 4 bases, with 5 bases between the two germline ends. CDR3 coding DNA: TGTGCCAGCAGCCCGGTCACCGGGGAGCTGTTTTTT. It codes for CASSPVTGELFF.

The genes are TRBV18 and TRBJ2-7; D is unclear. V lost 0 bases and J 4 bases, leaving 10 bases between the germline ends. The CDR3 is 14 amino acids. CDR1 is KGHSH, CDR2 LQKENI, per germline. The CDR3 DNA reads TGTGCCAGCTCACCACCGGTTAATCGTTACGAGCAGTACTTC. Translated: CASSPPVNRYEQYF.

This rearrangement joins TRBV10-2 to TRBJ2-5, with unresolved D. CDR1 is WSHSY, CDR2 SAAADI, per germline. The CDR3 runs 12 residues. V was trimmed by 4 bases and J by 8 bases, leaving 11 bases between them. The CDR3 loop reads CASSGPLTTQYF. The CDR3 bases are TGCGCCAGCAGTGGGCCTCTAACTACCCAGTACTTC.

The rearrangement joins TRBV7-9 to TRBJ1-1; no definite D call. Trimming took 3 bases from V and 7 from J, leaving 9 bases between them. The germline V gene encodes CDR1 SEHNR and CDR2 FQNEAQ (reference sequence). There are 12 residues in the CDR3. CDR3 nucleotide sequence: TGTGCCAGCAGCTTGGCTGGGATTGAAGCTTTCTTT. This codes for CASSLAGIEAFF.

The chain couples TRBV27 to TRBJ2-7, with TRBD1 matching over 10 bases. The CDR3 sequence is 15 residues long. Germline loops: CDR1 MNHEY, CDR2 SMNVEV (reference sequence). The trim removed 5 bases at V and 4 bases at J, leaving 8 bases unmatched. CDR3 DNA: TGTGCCAGCAGTCTGACTGACAGGGGGCAGTACGAGCAGTACTTC. This codes for CASSLTDRGQYEQYF.

By share, this clonotype ranks as medium-sized. This rearrangement joins TRBV7-9 to TRBJ2-5; 11 bases are a match to TRBD2. CDR1 SEHNR and CDR2 FQNEAQ come from the germline V gene (reference sequence). This CDR3 has 19 residues. V shed 4 bases, J shed 5 bases, and the junction held 18 bases outside the gene matches. CDR3 amino acids: CASSSGGGTSGPEAETQYF. In DNA form, the CDR3 reads TGTGCCAGCAGCTCAGGGGGCGGGACTAGCGGTCCCGAGGCGGAGACCCAGTACTTC. Together with reference TRBV7-9 and TRBJ2-5, the CDR3 gives the full variable domain: DTGVSQNPRHKITKRGQNVTFRCDPISEHNRLYWYRQTLGQGPEFLTYFQNEAQLEKSRLLSDRFSAERPKGSFSTLEIQRTEQGDSAMYLCASSSGGGTSGPEAETQYFGPGTRLLVL.

This clonotype was detected many times. The chain couples TRBV2 to TRBJ1-1; 8 bases are a match to TRBD1. Germline V gives CDR1 SNHLY, CDR2 FYNNEI. With 2 bases clipped from V and 5 bases from J, the junction kept 7 bases outside the gene matches. The CDR3 runs to 15 residues. The CDR3 sequence is CASSEQTGGGTEAFF. The CDR3 DNA reads as TGTGCCAGCAGTGAACAAACAGGGGGGGGGACTGAAGCTTTCTTT.

Many counts were recorded for this clonotype. J is TRBJ2-3 and V is TRBV5-1; 9 bases map to TRBD1. There are 15 residues in the CDR3. J was trimmed by 3 bases and V by 1 base; bases with no gene match: 3. CDR1 SGHRS and CDR2 YFSETQ come from the germline V gene. The CDR3 sequence: CASSLLGQGTDTQYF. DNA of the CDR3: TGCGCCAGCAGCTTGCTGGGACAGGGTACAGATACGCAGTATTTT.

This clonotype was counted ten times or more. This sequence joins TRBV7-2 and TRBJ2-5; D is unclear. CDR3 size: 15 residues. V was cut by 3 bases and J by 5 bases, with 16 bases left in between. Per germline, CDR1 SGHTA and CDR2 FQGNSA. The CDR3, as DNA: TGTGCCAGCAGCTTGAGGTTTGGATCGTGGGAGACCCAGTACTTC. It encodes CASSLRFGSWETQYF.

This clonotype appeared a few times. This sequence joins TRBV10-1 and TRBJ2-7; D not certain. The CDR3 consists of 14 residues. V was pared by 9 bases and J by 5 bases, with 20 bases between. Germline assignment: CDR1 WNHNN and CDR2 SYGVQD (reference sequence). The CDR3 spells CARNTKGESDEQYF. Here the CDR3 DNA reads TGCGCCAGAAACACAAAAGGAGAGAGTGACGAGCAGTACTTC.

In its sample, this clonotype ranks as medium-sized. This may be a read error: a much more frequent sequence differs by one nucleotide. The CDR3 spells CASSGTGLGDTF. CDR3 nucleotides: TGTGCCAGCAGCGGGACAGGTTTAGGCGACACCTTC. The chain is built from TRBV3-1 and TRBJ1-2, with 8 bases matching TRBD1. Germline CDR1 reads LGHDT; CDR2 reads YNNKEL (reference sequence). This CDR3 comprises 12 residues. The trim removed 5 bases at V and 12 bases at J, leaving 8 bases unmatched. The full variable domain, its missing parts supplied by reference TRBV3-1 and TRBJ1-2, is DTAVSQTPKYLVTQMGNDKSIKCEQNLGHDTMYWYKQDSKKFLKIMFSYNNKELIINETVPNRFSPKSPDKAHLNLHINSLELGDSAVYFCASSGTGLGDTFGSGTRLTVV.

This clonotype occurred a few times. CDR3 DNA sequence: TGCGCCAGCAGCCAAGACACCGGGACAGCGCAAGAGACCCAGTACTTC. It codes for CASSQDTGTAQETQYF. The rearrangement joins TRBV4-3 to TRBJ2-5, with 7 bases matching TRBD1. CDR3 size: 16 residues. The V and J ends lost 0 bases and 2 bases, in that order; junction bases with no gene match: 6. Germline CDR1 is LGHNA and CDR2 is YSLEER.

This clonotype was counted ten times or more. The chain combines TRBV12-3 or TRBV12-4 with TRBJ2-6; the D is unclear. This CDR3 has 14 residues. Deletions cut 3 bases from V and 0 bases from J, with 3 bases between. The CDR3 DNA is TGTGCCAGCAGTTTGAGCTCTGGGGCCAACGTCCTGACTTTC. This gives the protein CASSLSSGANVLTF.

The chain combines TRBV23-1 with TRBJ1-2; tentative D call: TRBD1 (5 bases). Being an ORF, TRBV23-1 has a function that is uncertain. CDR3 size: 14 residues. V was shortened by 5 bases and J by 0 bases, with 10 bases between the two germline ends. The CDR3 protein is CASSGTGANYGYTF. CDR3 DNA: TGCGCCAGCAGTGGGACGGGGGCTAACTATGGCTACACCTTC.

This clonotype turned up a few times. J is TRBJ2-3 and V is TRBV27; 7 bases match TRBD2. The germline V gene encodes CDR1 MNHEY and CDR2 SMNVEV (reference sequence). Losses at the gene ends were 3 bases for V and 2 bases for J; bases not matched to a gene: 14. The CDR3 is 18 amino acids. The CDR3, as DNA: TGTGCCAGCAGTTTGACCCCCTCCCGCGGGGGACTCACAGATACGCAGTATTTT. Its translation: CASSLTPSRGGLTDTQYF.